This TCR beta chain was retrieved from a study of CD8 T cells in Susac syndrome. CDR3 size: 13 residues. The V end lost 3 bases, the J end lost 1 base, and 6 bases lay between the germline ends. CDR1 MRHNA and CDR2 SNTAGT come from the germline V gene. The sequenced target, TCR beta, came from blood CD8+ and CD4+ T cells. In the multiple sclerosis control group, patients were treatment-naive and had stable or active relapsing-remitting disease. TEMRA cells were FACS-enriched, with CD8+ and CD4+ T cells isolated negatively. Random hexamers were used to reverse transcribe the RNA input (about 0.5 to 1 ug). With immunoSEQ multiplex PCR, TCR beta CDR3 was amplified across 54 Vbeta and 13 Jbeta. Via MiXCR, TCRdb re-called the immunoSEQ multiplex PCR reads, giving one row per CDR3 protein. The sample includes approximately 270,000 distinct CDR3 sequences, 90% to 95% of them seen just once.

V is TRBV6-4 and J is TRBJ1-1; D gene unclear. The sequenced sample was CD4+ T cells from PBMCs. The TCR was taken from a human donor with multiple sclerosis. The CDR3 loop reads CASSERANTEAFF. CDR3 sequence (DNA): TGTGCCAGCAGTGAGCGGGCGAACACTGAAGCTTTCTTT.